One and the same sample provided the 18 T cell receptor beta chains below, sequenced in a study of naive and memory T cell subsets. The beta constant-region primer was an equimolar mix of two oligonucleotides covering TRBC1 and TRBC2. MiXCR was run by TCRdb on the UMI-ligation and nested PCR reads, yielding one entry per CDR3 protein. The profile shows tens of thousands of distinct CDR3 sequences, 5.5% to 8.5% of them singletons. Sequencing used central memory CD4+ T cells from blood. The source is a human donor in good health.

This clonotype has at least ten counts. The chain combines TRBV4-2 with TRBJ1-3; TRBD1 matches at 8 bases. This CDR3 contains 15 residues. Per germline, CDR1 LGHNA and CDR2 YNFKEQ. The V gene end was trimmed by 3 bases and the J gene end by 8 bases; junction bases not matched to a gene: 9. The CDR3 nucleotides are TGTGCCAGCAGCCAGAGTGGGACAGGCCCTTACACCATATATTTT. It yields the protein CASSQSGTGPYTIYF.

The rearrangement uses TRBV6-6 and TRBJ2-6; 8 bases map to TRBD2. J gave up 6 bases and V 6 bases, and 10 bases lay outside the gene matches. This CDR3 has 16 amino acids. In germline, CDR1 is MNHNY, CDR2 SVGAGI (reference sequence). Here the CDR3 DNA reads TGTGCCAGCAGGACCCTCGGGGGGGCAGAGGCCAACGTCCTGACTTTC. Protein product: CASRTLGGAEANVLTF.

This clonotype was observed at least ten times. The chain combines TRBV18 with TRBJ1-1; D gene unclear. The germline CDR1 and CDR2 sequences are KGHSH and LQKENI. Trimming shortened V by 4 bases and J by 3 bases, and 9 bases separated the two germline ends. This CDR3 comprises 13 residues. The CDR3 reads CASSRVGDTEAFF. Here the CDR3 DNA reads TGTGCCAGCTCACGGGTTGGGGACACTGAAGCTTTCTTT. Full variable domain (remainder filled in from reference TRBV18 and TRBJ1-1): NAGVMQNPRHLVRRRGQEARLRCSPMKGHSHVYWYRQLPEEGLKFMVYLQKENIIDESGMPKERFSAEFPKEGPSILRIQQVVRGDSAAYFCASSRVGDTEAFFGQGTRLTVV.

This clonotype was counted ten times or more. This rearrangement joins TRBV9 to TRBJ1-1, with D perhaps TRBD1 (5 bases). Trimming shortened V by 0 bases and J by 8 bases, and 14 bases separated the two germline ends. The CDR3 is made up of 14 amino acids. The germline V gene encodes CDR1 SGDLS and CDR2 YYNGEE. The CDR3, as DNA: TGTGCCAGCAGCGTAGATAGTTGGGGGACCGAAGCTTTCTTT. Encoded protein: CASSVDSWGTEAFF.

This CDR3 is CASSLVAGGPNTQYF. The CDR3 nucleotides read TGTGCCAGCAGCTTAGTAGCGGGGGGGCCGAATACGCAGTATTTT. The chain uses TRBV7-8 and TRBJ2-3, with 11 bases identical to TRBD2. The length of the CDR3 is 15 residues. V gave up 1 base and J gave up 7 bases; unmatched junction bases: 4. Germline assignment: CDR1 SGHVS and CDR2 FQNEAQ.

This clonotype was seen repeatedly, ten times or more. This rearrangement joins TRBV14 to TRBJ2-5, with 9 bases that match TRBD1. With 4 bases clipped from V and 5 bases from J, the junction kept 14 bases outside the gene matches. This CDR3 has 17 residues. CDR1 SGHDN and CDR2 FVKESK come from the germline V gene. The CDR3 nucleotides read TGTGCCAGCAGCCCCGTGCCGGGACAGGGCTCATCGGAGACCCAGTACTTC. As protein: CASSPVPGQGSSETQYF.

The J gene is TRBJ2-7, the V gene TRBV23-1; D gene uncertain. TRBV23-1 is annotated as an ORF whose role is uncertain. This CDR3 comprises 9 residues. V lost 7 bases, J lost 8 bases, and 6 bases lay in between. The CDR3 here is CASTEKQYF. CDR3 nucleotides: TGCGCCAGCACCGAAAAGCAGTACTTC.

This clonotype has at least ten counts. This sequence joins TRBV28 and TRBJ2-3; 14 positions match TRBD2. CDR1 is MDHEN, CDR2 SYDVKM, per germline. This CDR3 region has 19 residues. The ends lost 7 bases at V and 6 bases at J; junction bases unmatched: 18. CDR3 amino acids: CASTTTTTSGRAVRDTQYF. CDR3 coding DNA: TGTGCCAGCACTACTACTACGACTAGCGGGAGGGCCGTAAGGGATACGCAGTATTTT.

This clonotype was observed at least ten times. The chain combines TRBV20-1 with TRBJ1-5; D may be TRBD1 (6 bases). Germline-derived CDR1 and CDR2 are DFQATT and SNEGSKA (reference sequence). Between the trimmed V and J ends, which lost 0 bases and 2 bases, there was a span of 11 bases. There are 15 residues in the CDR3. The CDR3 DNA reads TGCAGTGCTAGAGATAACAAGGGGGGCAATCAGCCCCAGCATTTT. Translating gives CSARDNKGGNQPQHF.

This clonotype occurred many times. This chain links TRBV5-4 with TRBJ2-3, with TRBD2 identical over 10 bases. CDR1 SGHNT and CDR2 YYREEE come from the germline V gene (reference sequence). The CDR3 covers 16 residues. V dropped 4 bases and J dropped 0; count of bases not matched to a gene: 5. CDR3 sequence reads: CASSPGLADSTDTQYF. The CDR3 region has the DNA TGTGCCAGCAGCCCCGGACTAGCGGATAGCACAGATACGCAGTATTTT.

This clonotype was seen a few times. The chain is built from TRBV5-1 and TRBJ1-6, with a weak D call TRBD1 (5 bases). Trimming removed 6 bases from V and 8 bases from J, with 18 bases in between. CDR3 length: 15 residues. Germline lookup yields CDR1 SGHRS and CDR2 YFSETQ. CDR3 nucleotides: TGCGCCAGCACACGGGACCGTATATCTGATTCACCCCTCCACTTT. Encoded protein: CASTRDRISDSPLHF. Full variable domain (remainder filled in from reference TRBV5-1 and TRBJ1-6): KAGVTQTPRYLIKTRGQQVTLSCSPISGHRSVSWYQQTPGQGLQFLFEYFSETQRNKGNFPGRFSGRQFSNSRSEMNVSTLELGDSALYLCASTRDRISDSPLHFGNGTRLTVT.

DNA of the CDR3: TGTGCCAGCTCACCTACCCGGACAGAAATGAACACTGAAGCTTTCTTT. It is translated as CASSPTRTEMNTEAFF. V usage is TRBV18 and J usage is TRBJ1-1, with D perhaps matching TRBD1 (6 bases). The CDR3 loop spans 16 amino acids. V was shortened by 3 bases and J by 0 bases, with 14 bases between the two germline ends. Germline V lookup: CDR1 KGHSH, CDR2 LQKENI.

This clonotype has at least ten counts. This rearrangement joins TRBV7-9 to TRBJ1-1, with TRBD1 matching over 8 bases. CDR3 length: 15 amino acids. The V gene end was trimmed by 4 bases and the J gene end by 7 bases; junction bases not matched to a gene: 11. In germline, CDR1 is SEHNR, CDR2 FQNEAQ (reference sequence). For the CDR3, the DNA is TGTGCCAGCAGCTCGGGAGTCGACAGGGGCAGTGAAGCTTTCTTT. Amino acid sequence: CASSSGVDRGSEAFF. The variable domain in full, completed from reference TRBV7-9 and TRBJ1-1, reads DTGVSQNPRHKITKRGQNVTFRCDPISEHNRLYWYRQTLGQGPEFLTYFQNEAQLEKSRLLSDRFSAERPKGSFSTLEIQRTEQGDSAMYLCASSSGVDRGSEAFFGQGTRLTVV.

In the case of this clonotype: This likely comes from a read error, as the CDR3 has no conserved phenylalanine or tryptophan at its end. No DNA is shown, since the ends of the CDR3 on it are uncertain; the CDR3 is the one TCRdb lists. The chain carries TRBV20-1 and TRBJ2-7; the DNA was not compared with TRBD2, the D call given in the table. The CDR3 numbers 11 amino acids, ends counted. Germline CDR1 and CDR2: DFQATT and SNEGSKA (reference sequence). CDR3 region: CSAPMEGRLRL.

The table lists this clonotype with many counts. The rearrangement uses TRBV7-2 and TRBJ1-6; no firm D call. This CDR3 region has 15 residues. V was shortened by 4 bases and J by 0 bases, with 7 bases between the two germline ends. In germline, CDR1 is SGHTA, CDR2 FQGNSA. The DNA of the CDR3 is TGTGCCAGCAGCTCCCAGAGCTCCTATAATTCACCCCTCCACTTT. It encodes CASSSQSSYNSPLHF.

The chain employs TRBV5-1 and TRBJ2-7; tentatively, D is TRBD2 (5 bases). In germline, CDR1 is SGHRS, CDR2 YFSETQ. The CDR3 is 14 residues long. V lost 4 bases to trimming and J lost 2 bases, with 13 bases between them. The DNA for the CDR3 is TGCGCCAGCAGCACCCTAGACGGGGCCTACGAGCAGTACTTC. Protein: CASSTLDGAYEQYF.

This clonotype showed up just once. V usage is TRBV5-5 and J usage is TRBJ2-7, with 9 nucleotides matching TRBD1. This CDR3 contains 15 residues. Unmatched junction bases numbered 6, after V lost 3 bases and J lost 2 bases. The V gene's germline CDR1 is SGHKS and CDR2 YYEKEE (reference sequence). The CDR3 loop reads CASSWGTGTPYEQYF. The CDR3 DNA is TGTGCCAGCAGCTGGGGGACAGGGACCCCCTACGAGCAGTACTTC.

This clonotype was counted at least ten times. The chain joins TRBV7-2 to TRBJ2-7, with a tentative D call TRBD1 (6 bases). CDR1 SGHTA and CDR2 FQGNSA come from the germline V gene. The CDR3 is 15 amino acids. V lost 1 base to trimming and J lost 0 bases, with 10 bases between them. Written as DNA, the CDR3 is TGTGCCAGCAGCTTAGGCGGACAGAGCTCCTACGAGCAGTACTTC. Translation gives CASSLGGQSSYEQYF.